These 32 T cell receptor beta chains share one sample of origin, sequenced in a study of identifying expanded T cells in peripheral blood. Measured with immunoSEQ multiplex PCR; TCRdb has only the in-frame clones, and not every one. The sample has about 90,000 clones, more than 75% seen once. The sample consisted of blood. All receptors derive from a person aged 18 to 75 in good health.

The chain uses TRBV4-1 and TRBJ1-6; D is undetermined. This CDR3 region has 17 residues. The V gene lost 0 bases and the J gene lost 0 bases, with 9 bases spanning the gap. Germline V gene sequence: CDR1 MGHRA, CDR2 YSYEKL. The CDR3 coding sequence is TGCGCCAGCAGCCAAGATCTTGGGAGCTCCTATAATTCACCCCTCCACTTT. Translated: CASSQDLGSSYNSPLHF.

This chain connects TRBV27 to TRBJ1-1, with unresolved D. The CDR3 is 14 residues long. The V end was cut by 5 bases, the J end by 11 bases, with 21 bases between. The germline CDR1 and CDR2 sequences are MNHEY and SMNVEV (reference sequence). The CDR3 coding sequence is TGTGCCAGCAGTGTCGTCGGGTCGGAAATTCCTGCTTTCTTT. Its translation is CASSVVGSEIPAFF.

This chain joins TRBV5-1 and TRBJ1-6; unclear D gene. Germline values: CDR1 SGHRS, CDR2 YFSETQ. The CDR3 runs 15 residues. Trimming removed 2 bases at V and 6 bases at J, with 12 bases between. The CDR3 nucleotides read TGCGCCAGCAGCTTCGGAGGGTCCGGTAATTCACCCCTCCACTTT. Residues: CASSFGGSGNSPLHF.

V is TRBV5-6 and J is TRBJ2-7; 7 bases align to TRBD2. Per the germline V gene, CDR1 is SGHDT and CDR2 is YYEEEE. J gave up 4 bases and V 4 bases, and 5 bases lay outside the gene matches. CDR3 size: 13 residues. The CDR3 loop reads CASSGEGRYEQYF. In DNA, the CDR3 is TGTGCCAGCAGCGGGGAGGGGCGGTACGAGCAGTACTTC.

The J gene is TRBJ2-6, the V gene TRBV27; D possibly corresponds to TRBD1 (6 bases). Germline V CDR1 and CDR2: MNHEY, SMNVEV (reference sequence). The V gene lost 5 bases and the J gene lost 0 bases, with 8 bases spanning the gap. CDR3 length equals 15 residues. CDR3 region: CASSQGTSGANVLTF. The CDR3 region has the DNA TGTGCCAGCAGTCAGGGGACCTCTGGGGCCAACGTCCTGACTTTC.

This sequence joins TRBV5-1 and TRBJ2-3; possible D gene TRBD2, 5 bases. This CDR3 contains 14 residues. Trimming took off 5 bases at V and 6 bases at J, with 16 bases between the two ends. Per the germline V gene, CDR1 is SGHRS and CDR2 is YFSETQ. CDR3 amino acids: CASRRDGRSDTQYF. The CDR3 coding sequence is TGCGCCAGCAGGCGAGATGGGAGATCGGATACGCAGTATTTT.

The V call is TRBV6-5, the J call TRBJ1-1, with TRBD1 matching over 7 bases. The V and J ends lost 2 bases and 10 bases, in that order; junction bases with no gene match: 7. The CDR3 length is 13 residues. Germline V lookup: CDR1 MNHEY, CDR2 SVGAGI. The CDR3, as DNA: TGTGCCAGCAGTTACGGGGACTCAGGGGGAGCTTTCTTT. Its translation is CASSYGDSGGAFF.

This clone is a singleton in its sample. The V call is TRBV7-9, the J call TRBJ2-7, with 7 bases identical to TRBD1. The CDR3 length is 16 residues. Germline CDR1 SEHNR, CDR2 FQNEAQ (reference sequence). V lost 4 bases and J lost 3; bases outside the gene matches: 12. CDR3 DNA: TGTGCCAGCAGCTCAGTAAACAGGGACAGCCTCTACGAGCAGTACTTC. This codes for CASSSVNRDSLYEQYF.

This chain uses TRBV28 with TRBJ2-3; D is uncertain. Looked up from germline, CDR1 is MDHEN and CDR2 is SYDVKM. Trimming shortened V by 2 bases and J by 6 bases, and 9 bases separated the two germline ends. This CDR3 region has 13 residues. The DNA of the CDR3 is TGTGCCAGCAGTTTAAACGATAGGGATACGCAGTATTTT. Its protein is CASSLNDRDTQYF. Full variable domain (remainder filled in from reference TRBV28 and TRBJ2-3): DVKVTQSSRYLVKRTGEKVFLECVQDMDHENMFWYRQDPGLGLRLIYFSYDVKMKEKGDIPEGYSVSREKKERFSLILESASTNQTSMYLCASSLNDRDTQYFGPGTRLTVL.

The V call is TRBV11-2, the J call TRBJ2-1; no clear D gene. With 8 bases removed from V and 4 bases from J, the gap between germline ends came to 6 bases. This CDR3 has 11 amino acids. Germline V gene lookup returns CDR1 SGHAT and CDR2 FQNNGV. The CDR3 region is CASGRYNEQFF. Written as DNA, the CDR3 is TGTGCCAGCGGCAGGTACAATGAGCAGTTCTTC. Full variable domain (remainder filled in from reference TRBV11-2 and TRBJ2-1): EAGVAQSPRYKIIEKRQSVAFWCNPISGHATLYWYQQILGQGPKLLIQFQNNGVVDDSQLPKDRFSAERLKGVDSTLKIQPAKLEDSAVYLCASGRYNEQFFGPGTRLTVL.

The V and J genes are TRBV11-3 and TRBJ2-3; D is possibly TRBD2 (5 bases). V was trimmed by 5 bases and J by 6 bases, leaving 9 bases between them. CDR3 length: 12 residues. Germline V gene lookup returns CDR1 SGHNT and CDR2 YENEEA. CDR3 loop: CASSVREDTQYF. Here the CDR3 DNA reads TGTGCCAGCAGCGTGAGGGAGGATACGCAGTATTTT.

This chain connects TRBV2 to TRBJ2-7, with D unclear. V was shortened by 2 bases and J by 3 bases, with 5 bases between the two germline ends. The V gene's germline CDR1 is SNHLY and CDR2 FYNNEI. The CDR3 totals 12 residues. The CDR3 DNA is TGTGCCAGCAGTGAAAGGAGCTACGAGCAGTACTTC. Protein product: CASSERSYEQYF.

The chain combines TRBV7-2 with TRBJ1-5; 9 nucleotides agree with TRBD1. CDR3 length: 16 amino acids. The ends lost 5 bases at V and 3 bases at J; junction bases unmatched: 8. CDR1 is SGHTA and CDR2 is FQGNSA in the germline V gene. The CDR3 bases are TGTGCCAGCAGCAATGAGGGACAGGGATTCAATCAGCCCCAGCATTTT. Protein sequence: CASSNEGQGFNQPQHF.

The V and J genes are TRBV11-2 and TRBJ2-5; no firm D call. The CDR3 loop spans 13 amino acids. The V and J ends lost 2 bases and 1 base respectively, with 5 bases between them. Germline V gives CDR1 SGHAT, CDR2 FQNNGV. The CDR3 DNA follows: TGTGCCAGCAGCTTAACGGTCCAAGAGACCCAGTACTTC. Protein sequence: CASSLTVQETQYF.

The CDR3 reads CASSLALAGRVINEQFF. The CDR3 DNA reads TGTGCCAGCAGCTTAGCCCTAGCAGGGAGGGTAATCAATGAGCAGTTCTTC. The rearrangement uses TRBV7-9 and TRBJ2-1; 7 nucleotides align to TRBD2. V dropped 0 bases and J dropped 6; count of bases not matched to a gene: 11. The germline V gene has CDR1 SEHNR and CDR2 FQNEAQ (reference sequence). The CDR3 has 17 amino acids.

A single count supports this clone. This chain links TRBV18 with TRBJ1-1; D may be TRBD1 (5 bases). This CDR3 comprises 14 residues. V was cut by 1 base and J by 1 base, with 7 bases left in between. The germline V gene encodes CDR1 KGHSH and CDR2 LQKENI. CDR3 protein: CASSPLQENTEAFF. CDR3 DNA: TGTGCCAGCTCACCACTACAGGAGAACACTGAAGCTTTCTTT.

The CDR3 loop is CASRKGGGQGLQETQYF. The CDR3 nucleotides read TGTGCAAGTCGCAAGGGCGGAGGGCAGGGGCTCCAAGAGACCCAGTACTTC. This rearrangement joins TRBV12-2 to TRBJ2-5. TRBV12-2 is an annotated pseudogene. This CDR3 has 17 amino acids.

This clone turned up a few times. Other DNA sequences in this specimen translate into the identical CDR3. The V call is TRBV2, the J call TRBJ1-5, with a weak D call TRBD1 (5 bases). CDR3 length equals 14 residues. Trimming cost V 4 bases and J 2 bases, with 9 bases left between them. Germline V gene lookup returns CDR1 SNHLY and CDR2 FYNNEI. CDR3 sequence: CASSGQGGNQPQHF. The CDR3, as DNA: TGTGCCAGCAGTGGTCAGGGCGGCAATCAGCCCCAGCATTTT.

The chain links TRBV11-2 to TRBJ2-7; a possible D gene is TRBD1 (6 bases). V lost 5 bases to trimming and J lost 0 bases, with 20 bases between them. The germline V gene has CDR1 SGHAT and CDR2 FQNNGV. The CDR3 extends over 17 amino acids. CDR3 in amino acids: CASSLYDRFQSSYEQYF. CDR3 DNA sequence: TGTGCCAGCAGCCTATACGACAGGTTTCAAAGCTCCTACGAGCAGTACTTC.

V and J are TRBV30 and TRBJ1-3; no firm D call. The V gene's germline CDR1 is GTSNPN and CDR2 SVGIG (reference sequence). The CDR3 consists of 15 residues. V lost 0 bases, J lost 1 base, and 10 bases lay in between. The CDR3: CAWSVRWGSGNTIYF. In DNA, the CDR3 is TGTGCCTGGAGTGTACGATGGGGATCTGGAAACACCATATATTTT.

In its sample, this clone was seen once. V and J are TRBV9 and TRBJ2-3, with D hard to call. This CDR3 has 16 residues. CDR1 is SGDLS and CDR2 is YYNGEE in the germline V gene. V was clipped by 0 bases and J by 3 bases, with 14 bases between them. The CDR3 loop is CASSVEGRSLTDTQYF. The CDR3 coding sequence is TGTGCCAGCAGCGTAGAGGGCAGGTCCTTAACAGATACGCAGTATTTT.

The table lists this clone with a few counts. The genes are TRBV11-2 and TRBJ1-6; D may be TRBD1 (6 bases). Trimming pared 0 bases from V and 7 bases from J, leaving 10 bases between. In germline, CDR1 is SGHAT, CDR2 FQNNGV. The CDR3 is 15 amino acids. Here the CDR3 reads CASSLERTENSPLHF. The CDR3 DNA follows: TGTGCCAGCAGCTTAGAAAGGACAGAGAATTCACCCCTCCACTTT.

V is TRBV5-1 and J is TRBJ2-5, with no clear D. CDR1 and CDR2 (germline): SGHRS, YFSETQ. The CDR3 is 14 amino acids. Trimming removed 1 base from V and 5 bases from J, with 12 bases in between. The CDR3 protein is CASSLFRQEETQYF. In DNA, the CDR3 is TGCGCCAGCAGCTTGTTCAGGCAGGAGGAGACCCAGTACTTC. The entire variable domain, with the rest obtained from reference TRBV5-1 and TRBJ2-5, is as follows: KAGVTQTPRYLIKTRGQQVTLSCSPISGHRSVSWYQQTPGQGLQFLFEYFSETQRNKGNFPGRFSGRQFSNSRSEMNVSTLELGDSALYLCASSLFRQEETQYFGPGTRLLVL.

This chain links TRBV6-6 with TRBJ2-7; possibly TRBD1 for D (6 bases). This CDR3 comprises 15 residues. Germline V lookup: CDR1 MNHNY, CDR2 SVGAGI (reference sequence). V lost 2 bases and J lost 6, with 17 bases in between. Here the CDR3 reads CASSYDPRQGLEQYF. In DNA form, the CDR3 reads TGTGCCAGCAGTTACGATCCGCGGCAGGGGCTCGAGCAGTACTTC.

The J gene is TRBJ2-5, the V gene TRBV4-1; D is unclear. V lost 0 bases and J lost 7, with 15 bases in between. CDR1 is MGHRA, CDR2 YSYEKL, per germline. The CDR3 runs 15 residues. CDR3 nucleotide sequence: TGCGCCAGCAGCCAAGAGGTACAGCAGGTGGGGACCCAGTACTTC. Translating it yields CASSQEVQQVGTQYF.

V and J are TRBV27 and TRBJ1-2, with D uncertain. In germline, CDR1 is MNHEY, CDR2 SMNVEV (reference sequence). V lost 5 bases, J lost 8 bases, and 18 bases lay in between. This CDR3 comprises 14 residues. The CDR3 spells CASSPRTETVGYTF. CDR3 bases: TGTGCCAGCAGTCCCCGGACGGAGACGGTAGGCTACACCTTC.

This chain uses TRBV29-1 with TRBJ1-2, with no clear D. The CDR3 has 13 amino acids. Between the trimmed V and J ends, which lost 4 bases and 5 bases, there was a span of 14 bases. CDR1 and CDR2 (germline): SQVTM, ANQGSEA. CDR3 residues: CSVADGLSYGYTF. The CDR3, as DNA: TGCAGCGTTGCCGACGGGTTGTCATATGGCTACACCTTC.

The CDR3 protein is CAWSGSGNTIYF. DNA for the CDR3: TGTGCCTGGAGCGGTTCTGGAAACACCATATATTTT. The chain carries TRBV30 and TRBJ1-3, with unresolved D. The CDR3 consists of 12 residues. Per germline, CDR1 GTSNPN and CDR2 SVGIG (reference sequence). The V gene lost 3 bases and the J gene lost 1 base, with 4 bases spanning the gap.

V is TRBV6-5 and J is TRBJ1-1; TRBD1 is a possible D gene (5 bases). Germline loops: CDR1 MNHEY, CDR2 SVGAGI. Deletions cut 8 bases from V and 10 bases from J, with 17 bases between. The CDR3 length is 12 residues. CDR3 sequence (DNA): TGTGCCAGCTGGAAGGGACTAGTAGGAGCTTTCTTT. Its protein product is CASWKGLVGAFF.

The chain carries TRBV27 and TRBJ1-2; D gene unclear. Germline-derived CDR1 and CDR2 are MNHEY and SMNVEV (reference sequence). The CDR3 contains 13 residues. V shed 2 bases and J shed 1 base, with 5 bases lying between them. CDR3 DNA sequence: TGTGCCAGCAGTTTACAGCATAACTATGGCTACACCTTC. This sequence encodes CASSLQHNYGYTF.

The chain links TRBV15 to TRBJ2-1; D possibly corresponds to TRBD1 (5 bases). This CDR3 is 15 amino acids long. Trimming took off 3 bases at V and 2 bases at J, with 11 bases between the two ends. Germline V CDR1 and CDR2: LNHNV, YYDKDF (reference sequence). CDR3 protein: CATSSDGHPYNEQFF. In DNA form, the CDR3 reads TGTGCCACCAGCAGTGACGGACATCCCTACAATGAGCAGTTCTTC.

This clone was counted a few times. J is TRBJ1-2 and V is TRBV7-2; D might be TRBD1 (6 bases). Per the germline V gene, CDR1 is SGHTA and CDR2 is FQGNSA. Deletions cut 5 bases from V and 2 bases from J, with 15 bases between. The CDR3 totals 15 residues. The CDR3 sequence: CASSVYRASNYGYTF. The CDR3 nucleotides read TGTGCCAGCAGCGTATACAGGGCGTCGAACTATGGCTACACCTTC.